A selection of T cell receptor beta chains follows, all from one sample in a study of blood T cells in healthy people across ages. TCRdb re-analysed the 5' RACE reads in MiXCR, keeping a single row per CDR3 protein. This table has around 520,000 distinct CDR3 sequences, around a quarter appearing once. This sample also appeared in a second study, on T cells of mothers and their children.

Sequenced: blood. These receptors were obtained from a boy between 2 and 15 years old in good health. Each CDR3 is given with its conserved first and last residue. D genes are given only for firm matches. A clone size is listed for some rows: how often the clone was seen (once, few, many), or a class if it is expanded.

NA	TRBJ1-2	TRBV12-3/TRBV12-4	many	TGTGCCAGCACCCCGATGGGGGTCGGCTATGGCTACACCTTC	CASTPMGVGYGYTF
NA	TRBJ2-1	TRBV10-3	NA	TGTGCCATCAGTGAGTCGGGGGAACCCTACAATGAGCAGTTCTTC	CAISESGEPYNEQFF
TRBD2	TRBJ2-1	TRBV6-1	few	TGTGCCAGCAGGGATCTGCCGGGACTAGTGTCGGGTGAGCAGTTCTTC	CASRDLPGLVSGEQFF
TRBD1	TRBJ1-5	TRBV2	few	TGTGCCAGCGTAGGGGGCACCCGACAGCCCCAGCATTTT	CASVGGTRQPQHF
NA	TRBJ2-7	TRBV7-9	many	TGTGCCAGCAGTGATTCCTACGAGCAGTACTTC	CASSDSYEQYF
NA	TRBJ2-5	TRBV7-9	few	TGTGCCAGCAGCTTAGGGGACGTCCAAGAGACCCAGTACTTC	CASSLGDVQETQYF
NA	TRBJ1-2	TRBV11-2	NA	TGTGCCAGCAGCTTATATACAGCCTATGGCTACACCTTC	CASSLYTAYGYTF
NA	TRBJ1-2	TRBV29-1	NA	TGCAGCGTTTTCGTACAGGAGAGAGGGGACTATGGCTACACCTTC	CSVFVQERGDYGYTF
TRBD2	TRBJ2-5	TRBV11-2	many	TGTGCCAGCAGCTTAGAAGGACTAGCGGGGGGCGTGACGGAGACCCAGTACTTC	CASSLEGLAGGVTETQYF
NA	TRBJ2-1	TRBV4-3	once	TGCGCCAGCAGCCAAGATCGGCTAGGGGATGAGCAGTTCTTC	CASSQDRLGDEQFF
NA	TRBJ1-1	TRBV7-3	NA	TGTGCCAGCAGCTTAAATGTCGTGAACACTGAAGCTTTCTTT	CASSLNVVNTEAFF
TRBD1	TRBJ1-3	TRBV29-1	few	TGCAGCGTTGGACAGGGAGAAAACACCATATATTTT	CSVGQGENTIYF